This record looks at one T cell receptor beta chain sequence and its context. Its antigen remains unidentified. The sample belongs to a study of Ad26.COV2.S vaccination and SARS-CoV-2 variants. Findings of the study overall: Across vaccine and placebo recipients, the breadth of non-spike TCRs was similar. Using TCR breadth and depth analyses may have led to underestimated total T cell responses.

Germline CDR1 reads SEHNR; CDR2 reads FQNEAQ (reference sequence). V shed 4 bases and J 3 bases; nucleotides not matched to a gene: 8. This CDR3 spans 17 amino acids. Documented treatment: 19 received Ad26.COV2.S at low or high dose, single or two shots; 5 received placebo; per-sample allocation not given. Specimens were obtained on day 63 following the first vaccine or placebo injection. Recruitment in Boston yielded a donor of adult age, 18-55 years. Participants' vaccine, an Ad26 vector, delivered Wuhan-strain SARS-CoV-2 spike. Libraries were prepared by immunoSEQ multiplex PCR; TCRdb keeps only in-frame clonotypes and omits some of them. The data hold some 340,000 clones, with around 84% observed a single time.

The input for sequencing was peripheral blood, taken in a trial of Ad26.COV2.S vaccine versus placebo. The V call is TRBV7-9, the J call TRBJ2-3; 12 nucleotides match TRBD2. The receptor's source is a person between 18 and 65 years old who received the Ad26.COV2.S COVID-19 vaccine or a placebo. The CDR3 coding sequence is TGTGCCAGCAGCTCCCCCGGGGGACTAGCGGGTACAGATACGCAGTATTTT. As protein: CASSSPGGLAGTDTQYF. Full variable domain (missing parts from reference TRBV7-9 and TRBJ2-3): DTGVSQNPRHKITKRGQNVTFRCDPISEHNRLYWYRQTLGQGPEFLTYFQNEAQLEKSRLLSDRFSAERPKGSFSTLEIQRTEQGDSAMYLCASSSPGGLAGTDTQYFGPGTRLTVL.